Below are 8 T cell receptor beta chains sequenced from a single sample in a study of T-cell memory formation after mild COVID-19. TCRdb re-called the 5' RACE reads through MiXCR, storing one row per CDR3 protein. This repertoire shows just over 400,000 distinct CDR3 sequences, roughly a quarter found once; its top ten account for over 10%. Sequencing used PBMCs or a T cell subset sorted from them (not recorded which). The receptor source for this set is an adult woman who had mild COVID-19 (a few samples of this study predate the infection). Cell type and time point are not known.

The chain uses TRBV7-3 and TRBJ2-2; D call uncertain. Per germline, CDR1 SGHTA and CDR2 FQGTGA. The CDR3 runs 18 residues. The ends were cut back, 1 base at V and 0 bases at J, with 15 bases in the middle. The DNA for the CDR3 is TGTGCCAGCAGCTTAATCCCTTTGGAAAACGCGAACACCGGGGAGCTGTTTTTT. Amino acid sequence: CASSLIPLENANTGELFF.

A few counts support this clonotype. This chain links TRBV6-5 with TRBJ2-3; D unresolved. Germline V gene data show CDR1 as MNHEY and CDR2 as SVGAGI. V shed 0 bases and J shed 0 bases, with 10 bases lying between them. This CDR3 region has 16 residues. CDR3 in DNA: TGTGCCAGCAGTTACTCGGCCCCCCCCAGCACAGATACGCAGTATTTT. This sequence encodes CASSYSAPPSTDTQYF.

This clonotype turned up a few times. This rearrangement joins TRBV7-9 to TRBJ2-7; 9 positions match TRBD2. CDR3 length: 14 amino acids. Per germline, CDR1 SEHNR and CDR2 FQNEAQ (reference sequence). The V and J ends lost 10 bases and 0 bases, in that order; junction bases with no gene match: 7. In DNA, the CDR3 is TGTGCCACCCGCCTAGCGGGGAGCTCCTACGAGCAGTACTTC. Its translation: CATRLAGSSYEQYF. The whole variable domain, remainder taken from reference TRBV7-9 and TRBJ2-7, is DTGVSQNPRHKITKRGQNVTFRCDPISEHNRLYWYRQTLGQGPEFLTYFQNEAQLEKSRLLSDRFSAERPKGSFSTLEIQRTEQGDSAMYLCATRLAGSSYEQYFGPGTRLTVT.

This chain joins TRBV2 and TRBJ2-7; 10 bases agree with TRBD1. Germline-derived CDR1 and CDR2 are SNHLY and FYNNEI. The CDR3 spans 14 residues. V shed 8 bases and J 1 base; nucleotides not matched to a gene: 5. The CDR3 DNA is TGTGCCAGCGGCGGGACAGGGGCTTCCTACGAGCAGTACTTC. It specifies CASGGTGASYEQYF.

This clonotype was picked up a small number of times. The chain carries TRBV4-2 and TRBJ2-7; 9 nucleotides align to TRBD1. J was trimmed by 2 bases and V by 1 base; bases with no gene match: 3. Germline-derived CDR1 and CDR2 are LGHNA and YNFKEQ. The CDR3 has 15 amino acids. CDR3 amino acids: CASSQGTGETYEQYF. The CDR3 nucleotides read TGTGCCAGCAGCCAAGGGACAGGGGAAACCTACGAGCAGTACTTC.

This clonotype was detected only once. This rearrangement joins TRBV6-5 to TRBJ2-5; D call uncertain. V was trimmed by 4 bases and J by 2 bases, leaving 8 bases between them. Looked up from germline, CDR1 is MNHEY and CDR2 is SVGAGI. This CDR3 contains 13 residues. Written as DNA, the CDR3 is TGTGCCAGCAGTTGGGCGGCTCAAGAGACCCAGTACTTC. Protein sequence: CASSWAAQETQYF.

This clonotype was found a few times. The V and J genes are TRBV6-2 or TRBV6-3 and TRBJ2-1; 11 nucleotides agree with TRBD2. J was trimmed by 3 bases and V by 6 bases; bases with no gene match: 4. Germline V lookup: CDR1 MNHEY, CDR2 SVGEGT. The CDR3 length is 15 residues. The CDR3: CASRPGLAGYNEQFF. The CDR3 coding sequence is TGTGCCAGCAGGCCCGGACTAGCGGGCTACAATGAGCAGTTCTTC.

This clonotype turned up a few times. The chain joins TRBV20-1 to TRBJ2-1; 15 positions agree with TRBD2. This CDR3 has 19 residues. In germline, CDR1 is DFQATT, CDR2 SNEGSKA (reference sequence). J was trimmed by 8 bases and V by 6 bases; bases with no gene match: 20. CDR3: CSAFSPGLAGGPRSHEQFF. The CDR3 DNA is TGCAGTGCCTTCTCGCCCGGACTAGCGGGAGGGCCACGGAGTCATGAGCAGTTCTTC.